This record covers a single T cell receptor beta chain. No antigen is known for it. This specimen belongs to a study of T cell responses to AZD1222 COVID-19 vaccine. Recipients boosted at about 4 weeks or about 12 weeks are pooled. Study-level points and caveats: Receipt of two AZD1222 doses was followed by a rise in Spike-specific TCR breadth and depth. At study baseline, merely five or six AZD1222 recipients were seropositive.

In germline, CDR1 is SGDLS, CDR2 YYNGEE. The CDR3 covers 14 residues. V lost 3 bases and J lost 5; bases outside the gene matches: 2. Clones were sequenced by immunoSEQ multiplex PCR, and TCRdb holds only the in-frame ones, with some missing. The table has around 150,000 clones, 90% to 95% seen once. The chain joins TRBV9 to TRBJ1-4; 9 bases map to TRBD1. The source is an adult who received the AZD1222 COVID-19 vaccine. The starting material was peripheral blood, obtained 28 days after the second AZD1222 dose. The CDR3 sequence: CASSETGGNEKLFF. The CDR3 nucleotides read TGTGCCAGCAGCGAGACAGGGGGGAATGAAAAACTGTTTTTT.